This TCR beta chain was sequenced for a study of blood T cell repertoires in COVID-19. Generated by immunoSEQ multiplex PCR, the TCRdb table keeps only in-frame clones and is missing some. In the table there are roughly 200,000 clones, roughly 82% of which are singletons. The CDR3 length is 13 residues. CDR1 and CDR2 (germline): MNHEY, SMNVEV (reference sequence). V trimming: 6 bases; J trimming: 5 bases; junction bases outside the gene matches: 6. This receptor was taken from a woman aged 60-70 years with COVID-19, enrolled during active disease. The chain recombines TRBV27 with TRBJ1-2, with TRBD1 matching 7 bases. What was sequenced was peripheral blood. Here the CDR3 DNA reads TGTGCCAGCAGGCCGCAGGGGGAATATGGCTACACCTTC. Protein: CASRPQGEYGYTF.